A single T cell receptor beta chain is shown here with its context. Its antigen is undetermined. Trimming shortened V by 2 bases and J by 4 bases, and 8 bases separated the two germline ends. The CDR3 has 14 amino acids. The germline CDR1 and CDR2 sequences are ENHRY and SYGVKD. The record originates from a study of T cell responses to AZD1222 COVID-19 vaccine. Study summary: The study pooled second doses at about 4 or about 12 weeks.

Study conclusions and caveats: None of the repertoires were sampled until the peak T cell response had passed. Spike-specific TCR repertoires showed rising breadth and depth after two AZD1222 doses.

Profiling relied on immunoSEQ multiplex PCR, and the TCRdb table lists in-frame clones only, not all of them. The sample includes 90,000 to 150,000 clones, roughly 91% of them seen just once. The sample consisted of peripheral blood, taken on day 0 of AZD1222 vaccination. The chain carries TRBV10-3 and TRBJ1-4; D call uncertain. This receptor was identified in an adult in good health. CDR3 nucleotides: TGTGCCATCAGTGAGGGTGGTATTAATGAAAAACTGTTTTTT. Translation gives CAISEGGINEKLFF.